Given below is one T cell receptor (beta chain) in context. The germline V gene encodes CDR1 LNHDA and CDR2 SQIVND (reference sequence). J lost 2 bases, V lost 8 bases, and 9 bases had no gene match. This CDR3 is 16 amino acids long. This entry is derived from a study of blood T cell repertoires in COVID-19. This table comes from immunoSEQ multiplex PCR, and its TCRdb copy is limited to in-frame clones, with some not included. The repertoire holds a few hundred thousand clones, with about 85% as singletons. V gene TRBV19 combines with J gene TRBJ2-3; 11 bases map to TRBD2. The source material was PBMCs or T cells enriched from blood (not recorded which). This sequence was found in a woman between 45 and 65 years old who had been exposed to COVID-19. The CDR3 nucleotides read TGTGCCAGTCGAACCTCTAGCGGGGGGAACACAGATACGCAGTATTTT. This sequence encodes CASRTSSGGNTDTQYF.